These T cell receptor beta chains were read from a single sample in a study of shared T cell receptors in the human thymus. Generated by immunoSEQ multiplex PCR, the TCRdb table keeps only in-frame clones and is missing some. The table records roughly 660,000 clones, roughly 90% of them present only once. These records were also assigned to another study, of human thymus T cells.

Sequencing was done on a sample of thymocytes. These receptors all come from a boy less than two years old with a congenital heart defect. Both conserved end residues are part of each CDR3. The order of the fields is D gene, CDR3 length, J gene, V gene, clone size, CDR3 DNA, CDR3 protein. A D gene is named only where the DNA matches it firmly. Part of the rows lack a size; the others show once, few, many or a class for expanded clones.

TRBD1	14	TRBJ1-4	TRBV6-6	few	TGTGCCAGCAGGGACGACAGGGCGGCTGAAAAACTGTTTTTT	CASRDDRAAEKLFF
NA	18	TRBJ2-7	TRBV15	NA	TGTGCCACCAGCAGAGATCTCCCGGCCGACCCGGTCAGGGACGAGCAGTACTTC	CATSRDLPADPVRDEQYF
NA	16	TRBJ2-7	TRBV5-4	NA	TGTGCCAGCAGCCCCAACCCGACAGACCCAGGTAACGAGCAGTACTTC	CASSPNPTDPGNEQYF
NA	15	TRBJ2-5	TRBV25-1	NA	TGTGCCAGCAGTGAATACCGGACAAGTCAAGAGACCCAGTACTTC	CASSEYRTSQETQYF
TRBD1	19	TRBJ2-3	TRBV4-1	NA	TGCGCCAGCAGCCACAGGACAGGGGGCCCTAGCGGCCTCACAGATACGCAGTATTTT	CASSHRTGGPSGLTDTQYF
TRBD1	15	TRBJ1-6	TRBV5-1	NA	TGCGCCAGCAGCTTGGGGGACAGTTTCAATTCACCCCTCCACTTT	CASSLGDSFNSPLHF
TRBD1	13	TRBJ2-7	TRBV10-2	NA	TGCGCCAGTGGGACAGGGCCGACCTACGAGCAGTACTTC	CASGTGPTYEQYF
NA	14	TRBJ2-7	TRBV6-5	few	TGTGCCAGCAGTTACGGCGGGATTCTCTCCGAGCAGTACTTC	CASSYGGILSEQYF
TRBD1	16	TRBJ2-3	TRBV25-1	NA	TGTGCCAGCAGTGGAGTACAGGGGATGTCGGCAGATACGCAGTATTTT	CASSGVQGMSADTQYF
TRBD1	17	TRBJ1-1	TRBV19	once	TGTGCCAGTAGTATATTGGGACAGGGGTCGTCCATCGGTGAAGCTTTCTTT	CASSILGQGSSIGEAFF
NA	15	TRBJ1-4	TRBV27	NA	TGTGCCAGCAGTCCCCACAGGGAAAGTAATGAAAAACTGTTTTTT	CASSPHRESNEKLFF
TRBD2	19	TRBJ2-3	TRBV4-2	NA	TGTGCCAGCAGGAAAGGACTAGCGAGACGGACCTCCAGGACAGATACGCAGTATTTT	CASRKGLARRTSRTDTQYF
TRBD2	14	TRBJ2-1	TRBV19	NA	TGTGCCAGTAGTAGACTAGCGGCATACAATGAGCAGTTCTTC	CASSRLAAYNEQFF
TRBD1	13	TRBJ1-5	TRBV2	NA	TGTGCCACCCGGGACAGGGGCAATCAGCCCCAGCATTTT	CATRDRGNQPQHF
NA	15	TRBJ1-5	TRBV19	NA	TGTGCCAGTAGTATAGGGGCAGGGCCGGACCAGCCCCAGCATTTT	CASSIGAGPDQPQHF
TRBD2	16	TRBJ2-5	TRBV19	NA	TGTGCCAGTAGTATGTCCCAGCGGGAGTACCAAGAGACCCAGTACTTC	CASSMSQREYQETQYF